Each of the 19 T cell receptor beta chains below was sequenced from the same sample in a study of CD8+CD57+ T cells in acquired aplastic anemia. It was genomic DNA that served as the template for profiling TCR beta VDJ and CDR3. TCRdb reprocessed the reads with MiXCR, giving one entry per CDR3 protein. This sample has about 400,000 distinct CDR3 sequences, with approximately 70% found just once. Material: sorted CD4+, CD8+, or CD8+CD57+ T cells (not recorded which) from PBMCs. These TCRs come from a human donor in good health, serving as a control.

As for this clonotype: It is unclear where the CDR3 begins or ends on the DNA, so no DNA is shown, and the CDR3 is as TCRdb lists it. The V gene is TRBV7-2, the J gene TRBJ1-1; the table assigns TRBD1, which was not confirmed against the DNA. Germline assignment: CDR1 SGHTA and CDR2 FQGNSA. The CDR3 contains 16 residues when both ends are counted. The CDR3 loop reads CASSFPQGAEAFFAFF.

J is TRBJ2-1 and V is TRBV7-3, with 7 bases that match TRBD1. The CDR3 has 15 residues. Unmatched junction bases numbered 12, after V lost 5 bases and J lost 8 bases. The V gene's germline CDR1 is SGHTA and CDR2 FQGTGA. The CDR3, as DNA: TGTGCCAGCAGCCGAAACGGACAGGCTGGGCATGAGCAGTTCTTC. This codes for CASSRNGQAGHEQFF.

This clonotype has just a few counts. The rearrangement links TRBV24-1 to TRBJ2-6; D is possibly TRBD2 (5 bases). V dropped 4 bases and J dropped 1 base, with 7 bases sitting between them. Germline V lookup: CDR1 KGHDR, CDR2 SFDVKD. CDR3 size: 15 residues. The CDR3 DNA reads TGTGCCACCAGTGACGGGGTTTCTGGGGCCAACGTCCTGACTTTC. Translating it yields CATSDGVSGANVLTF.

This clonotype was detected ten times or more. The chain joins TRBV7-8 to TRBJ2-3, with 7 bases matching TRBD2. Germline V gives CDR1 SGHVS, CDR2 FQNEAQ. This CDR3 region has 16 residues. V shed 1 base and J 4 bases; nucleotides not matched to a gene: 8. CDR3 residues: CASSLGVGTIPDTQYF. The CDR3 DNA reads TGTGCCAGCAGCTTAGGTGTAGGGACTATACCAGATACGCAGTATTTT.

The gene calls are TRBV5-4 and TRBJ2-1, with 9 bases lining up with TRBD1. J was trimmed by 5 bases and V by 2 bases; bases with no gene match: 11. The CDR3 loop spans 17 amino acids. From germline, CDR1 is SGHNT and CDR2 YYREEE (reference sequence). CDR3 loop: CASSFAKRQGEDNEQFF. The CDR3, as DNA: TGTGCCAGCAGCTTTGCCAAGCGACAGGGGGAAGACAATGAGCAGTTCTTC.

J is TRBJ1-3 and V is TRBV20-1; D remains ambiguous. Germline lookup yields CDR1 DFQATT and CDR2 SNEGSKA (reference sequence). This CDR3 contains 12 residues. Between the trimmed V and J ends, which lost 6 bases and 14 bases, there was a span of 20 bases. The CDR3, as DNA: TGCAGTGCCCAGGTAGGACGCAGAGGCGTATATTTT. The encoded protein is CSAQVGRRGVYF.

This clonotype has just a few counts. The gene calls are TRBV7-9 and TRBJ2-2, with D uncertain. The CDR3 is made up of 11 amino acids. Germline loops: CDR1 SEHNR, CDR2 FQNEAQ (reference sequence). V lost 8 bases and J 7 bases, leaving 8 bases between the germline ends. CDR3 protein: CASFAVGELFF. The CDR3, as DNA: TGTGCCAGCTTTGCCGTCGGGGAGCTGTTTTTT.

A word on this clonotype: No conserved phenylalanine or tryptophan ends this CDR3, so it is likely a read error. The DNA is left out, because the CDR3 cannot be placed on it with certainty; the CDR3 is given as TCRdb lists it. CDR3 sequence reads: CASAGQGDGELFS. This chain uses TRBV2 with TRBJ2-2; the table's D gene call, TRBD1, was not cross checked with the DNA. The CDR3 comprises 13 residues, both ends counted. Germline CDR1 reads SNHLY; CDR2 reads FYNNEI.

Turning to this clonotype: A read error is likely, as this CDR3 ends without the conserved phenylalanine or tryptophan. No DNA is shown, since the ends of the CDR3 on it are uncertain; the CDR3 is the one TCRdb lists. This sequence joins TRBV7-3 and TRBJ1-1. Germline V lookup: CDR1 SGHTA, CDR2 FQGTGA. With termini counted, the CDR3 has 13 amino acids. CDR3 protein: CASSQTLAGYPTG.

This chain joins TRBV20-1 and TRBJ2-3, with 8 bases aligning to TRBD2. The CDR3 has 13 residues. The V and J ends lost 3 bases and 7 bases, in that order; junction bases with no gene match: 6. Per germline, CDR1 DFQATT and CDR2 SNEGSKA (reference sequence). In DNA form, the CDR3 reads TGCAGTGCTAGCGTAGCGGGGCGCTATACGCAGTATTTT. Its protein is CSASVAGRYTQYF.

DNA for the CDR3: TGTGCCAGCTCCCTCAGAGCCGGTCTTGGAAACACCATATATTTT. This gives the protein CASSLRAGLGNTIYF. J is TRBJ1-3 and V is TRBV11-1; no reliable D call. This CDR3 comprises 15 residues. Between the trimmed V and J ends, which lost 8 bases and 3 bases, there was a span of 17 bases. The germline V gene encodes CDR1 SGHAT and CDR2 FQDESV (reference sequence).

The chain links TRBV4-2 to TRBJ1-1; D perhaps matches TRBD1 (5 bases). Germline loops: CDR1 LGHNA, CDR2 YNFKEQ. The V end lost 0 bases, the J end lost 4 bases, and 12 bases lay between the germline ends. CDR3 length: 15 residues. For the CDR3, the DNA is TGTGCCAGCAGCCAAGAGATGCTGGGGGGCACTGAAGCTTTCTTT. This gives the protein CASSQEMLGGTEAFF.

Comment on this clonotype: Germline is not matched at one junction end, which may reflect a read error. The chain joins TRBV5-1 to TRBJ1-1; the D is unclear. Germline V gene lookup returns CDR1 SGHRS and CDR2 YFSETQ. The CDR3 totals 14 residues. The CDR3 here is CATSRALGDPQAFF. The CDR3 DNA follows: TGCGCCACCAGCAGAGCTCTGGGCGACCCCCAAGCTTTCTTT.

This clonotype was counted many times. The J gene is TRBJ1-5, the V gene TRBV2; maybe TRBD1 (5 bases). V gave up 6 bases and J gave up 9 bases, with 21 bases separating them. The CDR3 length is 15 residues. Germline-derived CDR1 and CDR2 are SNHLY and FYNNEI. CDR3 residues: CASRPSRDRVGPQHF. The CDR3, as DNA: TGTGCCAGCAGGCCCAGCCGGGACCGAGTCGGGCCCCAGCATTTT. The variable domain in full, with the rest retrieved from reference TRBV2 and TRBJ1-5, is EPEVTQTPSHQVTQMGQEVILRCVPISNHLYFYWYRQILGQKVEFLVSFYNNEISEKSEIFDDQFSVERPDGSNFTLKIRSTKLEDSAMYFCASRPSRDRVGPQHFGDGTRLSIL.

To note about this clonotype: Germline and junction disagree at one end, which may indicate a read error. The chain employs TRBV7-4 and TRBJ1-1; possible D gene TRBD1, 5 bases. In germline, CDR1 is SGHVT, CDR2 SQSDAQ. The CDR3 loop spans 15 amino acids. The CDR3 sequence: CASSVDLRTNTEPFF. In DNA form, the CDR3 reads TGTGCCAGCAGCGTAGATCTGAGGACAAACACTGAACCTTTCTTT.

This clonotype was counted ten times or more. The chain couples TRBV6-6 to TRBJ2-7, with D uncertain. CDR1 is MNHNY and CDR2 is SVGAGI in the germline V gene (reference sequence). V was pared by 4 bases and J by 8 bases, with 15 bases between. The CDR3 consists of 13 residues. The CDR3 spells CASSSTLPGQQYF. The CDR3 DNA sequence: TGTGCCAGCAGTTCGACCCTCCCAGGCCAGCAGTACTTC.

The gene calls are TRBV11-1 and TRBJ2-1; D remains unclear. CDR3 length: 15 amino acids. V was cut by 3 bases and J by 8 bases, with 17 bases left in between. Germline V lookup: CDR1 SGHAT, CDR2 FQDESV (reference sequence). CDR3 region: CASSFVPGVLDEQFF. CDR3 nucleotide sequence: TGTGCCAGCAGCTTCGTTCCAGGTGTGTTGGATGAGCAGTTCTTC.

To note about this clonotype: A read error is likely, as this CDR3 ends without the conserved phenylalanine or tryptophan. No DNA is shown, since the ends of the CDR3 on it are uncertain; the CDR3 is the one TCRdb lists. The rearrangement links TRBV15 to TRBJ1-1; the table's TRBD1 call for D was not verified on the DNA. Germline assignment: CDR1 LNHNV and CDR2 YYDKDF (reference sequence). With termini counted, the CDR3 has 14 amino acids. CDR3 amino acids: CATSRPTRGTEDIL.

The chain recombines TRBV20-1 with TRBJ2-7; TRBD1 matches at 7 bases. CDR1 and CDR2 (germline): DFQATT, SNEGSKA (reference sequence). CDR3 length equals 15 residues. V shed 3 bases and J 3 bases; nucleotides not matched to a gene: 11. The CDR3 region has the DNA TGCAGTGCTAGCGGGGCAGGGGGAGCTAACTACGAGCAGTACTTC. It encodes CSASGAGGANYEQYF.